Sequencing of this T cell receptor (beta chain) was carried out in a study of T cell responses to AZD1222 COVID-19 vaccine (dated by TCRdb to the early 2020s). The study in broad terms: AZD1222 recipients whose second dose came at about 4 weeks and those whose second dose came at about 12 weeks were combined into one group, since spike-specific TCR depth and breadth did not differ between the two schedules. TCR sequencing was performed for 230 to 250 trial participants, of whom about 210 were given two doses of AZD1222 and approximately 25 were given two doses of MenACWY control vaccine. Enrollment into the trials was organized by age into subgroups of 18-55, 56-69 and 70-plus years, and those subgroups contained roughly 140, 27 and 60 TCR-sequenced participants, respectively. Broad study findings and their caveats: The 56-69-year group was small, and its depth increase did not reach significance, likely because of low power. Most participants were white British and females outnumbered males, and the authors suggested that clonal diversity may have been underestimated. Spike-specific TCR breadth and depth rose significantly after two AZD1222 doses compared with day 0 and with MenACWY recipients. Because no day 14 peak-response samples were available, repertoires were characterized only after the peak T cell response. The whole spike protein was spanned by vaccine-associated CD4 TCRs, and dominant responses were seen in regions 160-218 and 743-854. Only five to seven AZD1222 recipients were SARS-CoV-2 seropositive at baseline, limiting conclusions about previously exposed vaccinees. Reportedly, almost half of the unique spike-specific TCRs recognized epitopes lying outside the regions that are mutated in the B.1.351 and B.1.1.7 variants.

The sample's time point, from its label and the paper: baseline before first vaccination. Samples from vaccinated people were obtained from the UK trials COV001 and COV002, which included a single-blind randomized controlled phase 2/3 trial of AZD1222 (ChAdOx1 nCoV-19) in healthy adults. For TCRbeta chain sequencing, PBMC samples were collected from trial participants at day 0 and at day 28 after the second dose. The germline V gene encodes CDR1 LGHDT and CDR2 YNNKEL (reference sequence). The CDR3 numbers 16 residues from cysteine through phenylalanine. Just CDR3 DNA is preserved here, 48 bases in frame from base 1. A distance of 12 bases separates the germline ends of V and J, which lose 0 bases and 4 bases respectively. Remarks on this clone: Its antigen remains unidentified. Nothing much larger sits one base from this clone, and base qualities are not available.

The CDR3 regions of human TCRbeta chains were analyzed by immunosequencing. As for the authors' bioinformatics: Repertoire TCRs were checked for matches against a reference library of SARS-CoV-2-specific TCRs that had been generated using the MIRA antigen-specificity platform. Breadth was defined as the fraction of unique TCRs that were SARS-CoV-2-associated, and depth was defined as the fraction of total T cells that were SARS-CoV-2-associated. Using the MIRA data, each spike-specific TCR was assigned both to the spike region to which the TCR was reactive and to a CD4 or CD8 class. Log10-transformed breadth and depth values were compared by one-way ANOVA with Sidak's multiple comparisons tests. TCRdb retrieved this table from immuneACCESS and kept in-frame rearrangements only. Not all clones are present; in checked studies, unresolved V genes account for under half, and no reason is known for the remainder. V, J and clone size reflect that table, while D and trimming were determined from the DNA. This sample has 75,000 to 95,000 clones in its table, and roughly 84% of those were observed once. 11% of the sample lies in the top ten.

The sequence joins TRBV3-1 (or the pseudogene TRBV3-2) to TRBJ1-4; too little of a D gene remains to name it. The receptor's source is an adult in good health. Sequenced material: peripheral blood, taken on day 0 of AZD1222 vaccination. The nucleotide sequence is TGTGCCAGCAGCCAAGATAGGCGGGCCTATAATGAAAAACTGTTTTTT. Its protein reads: CASSQDRRAYNEKLFF.